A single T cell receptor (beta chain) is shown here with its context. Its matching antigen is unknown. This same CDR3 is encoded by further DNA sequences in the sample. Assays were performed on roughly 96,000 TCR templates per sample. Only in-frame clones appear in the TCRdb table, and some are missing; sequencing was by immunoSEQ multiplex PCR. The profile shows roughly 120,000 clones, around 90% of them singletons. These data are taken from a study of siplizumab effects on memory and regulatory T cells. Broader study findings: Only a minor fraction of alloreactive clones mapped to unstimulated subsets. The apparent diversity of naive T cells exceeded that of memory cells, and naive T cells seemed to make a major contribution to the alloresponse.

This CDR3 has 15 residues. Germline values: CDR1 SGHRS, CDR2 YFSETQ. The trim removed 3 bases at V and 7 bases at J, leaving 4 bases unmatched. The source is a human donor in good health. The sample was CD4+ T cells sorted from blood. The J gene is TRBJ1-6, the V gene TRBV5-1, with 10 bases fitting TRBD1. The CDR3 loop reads CASSSGQGGNSPLHF. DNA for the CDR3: TGCGCCAGCAGCTCCGGACAGGGGGGGAATTCACCCCTCCACTTT. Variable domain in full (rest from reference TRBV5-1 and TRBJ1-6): KAGVTQTPRYLIKTRGQQVTLSCSPISGHRSVSWYQQTPGQGLQFLFEYFSETQRNKGNFPGRFSGRQFSNSRSEMNVSTLELGDSALYLCASSSGQGGNSPLHFGNGTRLTVT.